This TCR beta chain was captured by sequencing in a study of CD8 T cells in ankylosing spondylitis. Study-wide results and limits: Apparently characteristic of ankylosing spondylitis blood was a TCR beta motif (about 8 highly homologous variants).

Quantitative molecular-barcoded 5'-RACE generated the TCR beta libraries. TCRdb re-called the 5' RACE reads with MiXCR, one entry per CDR3 protein. The sample contains roughly 700,000 distinct CDR3 sequences, roughly 19% of which appear only once. In regard to this clonotype: Its antigen is not known.

The source of this sequence is a male donor with ankylosing spondylitis. Sequencing used blood, either unsorted or a sorted T cell fraction (not recorded which).

The CDR3 nucleotides read TGCAGCGTTGCCCTGCCGGGAGTCCCACCCGGGGAGCTGTTTTTT. Protein product: CSVALPGVPPGELFF. The gene calls are TRBV29-1 and TRBJ2-2, with D maybe TRBD2 (6 bases). Trimming shortened V by 4 bases and J by 6 bases, and 18 bases separated the two germline ends. The CDR3 contains 15 residues. Germline CDR1 is SQVTM and CDR2 is ANQGSEA.